This TCR beta chain stems from a study of control samples from healthy donors and cancer patients. Produced via immunoSEQ multiplex PCR; TCRdb's table is partial and in-frame only. The sample lists about 120,000 clones, roughly 93% occurring once. Sequenced sample: blood. The source is a young man in good health.

CDR3 bases: TGTGCCATCAGTGAGTCGGTCCCCGGGGCCGGCACCGGTACTGAAGCTTTCTTT. It specifies CAISESVPGAGTGTEAFF. The chain links TRBV10-3 to TRBJ1-1; D may be TRBD1 (5 bases). Germline CDR1 reads ENHRY; CDR2 reads SYGVKD. V was shortened by 0 bases and J by 5 bases, with 22 bases between the two germline ends. The CDR3 loop spans 18 amino acids.